These T cell receptor beta chains were read from a single sample in a study of control samples from healthy donors and cancer patients. TCRdb's table, derived via immunoSEQ multiplex PCR, lists solely in-frame clones and lacks some. The sample has about 150,000 clones; around nine tenths are singletons. The sequenced sample consisted of blood. The receptor set was obtained from a young man in good health. Each CDR3 is given with its conserved first and last residue.

TRBJ2-3 TRBV7-2 CASSLVSTDTQYF
TRBJ2-7 TRBV9 CASSVRGTADYEQYF
TRBJ1-4 TRBV9 CASSVSQGYEKLFF
TRBJ1-6 TRBV21-1 CASSKGRGRALTTLHF
TRBJ1-2 TRBV9 CASSLGDGNYGYTF
TRBJ1-1 TRBV27 CASGFSYTEAFF
TRBJ1-6 TRBV20-1 CSASKTGIISPLHF
TRBJ2-3 TRBV2 CASSRDGTTDTQYF
TRBJ2-3 TRBV5-6 CASSQGAADTQYF
TRBJ2-2 TRBV19 CASTLTGLGGELFF
TRBJ1-1 TRBV19 CASRTGDTEAFF
TRBJ2-7 TRBV7-8 CASSPRDTYEQYF
TRBJ2-7 TRBV6-5 CAARDRAYEQYF
TRBJ2-2 TRBV9 CASSVTTNTGELFF
TRBJ1-1 TRBV19 CASSIGGSNTEAFF
TRBJ2-7 TRBV21-1 CASTSRKLAGEGQYF
TRBJ1-2 TRBV6-5 CASRTGYGYTF
TRBJ2-7 TRBV4-1 CASSQAGGRYEQYF
TRBJ2-1 TRBV4-1 CASSQQPLLAGGPNEQFF
TRBJ1-2 TRBV19 CASSIRERDYGYTF
TRBJ2-5 TRBV7-3 CASSTGAQETQYF
TRBJ2-2 TRBV12-5 CASGLTGRTGELFF
TRBJ1-5 TRBV10-3 CAISVVKSNQPQHF
TRBJ1-6 TRBV2 CASSVARDRALSPLHF
TRBJ2-1 TRBV24-1 CATSDPTGTSYNEQFF
TRBJ2-7 TRBV7-2 CASSLGPWDNEQYF
TRBJ1-6 TRBV6-5 CASRGDGSYNSPLHF
TRBJ1-5 TRBV7-2 CASSPRGGAYQPQHF
TRBJ2-6 TRBV11-3 CASSAGTGGAGANVLTF
TRBJ2-7 TRBV29-1 CSVRDSQLSYEQYF
TRBJ2-3 TRBV29-1 CSTPEFGTSTDTQYF
TRBJ1-1 TRBV7-9 CASSSQGLRPERAFF
TRBJ1-3 TRBV7-7 CASSPGSFSRTIYF
TRBJ1-5 TRBV6-2/TRBV6-3 CASSTGQQPFNQPQHF
TRBJ2-2 TRBV9 CASSVNSGSLNTGELFF
TRBJ2-7 TRBV4-3 CASSQGWTSGDSYEQYF
TRBJ1-1 TRBV5-1 CASSVQGHGGTEAFF
TRBJ2-7 TRBV5-8 CASSLPDGLMTYEQYF
TRBJ2-2 TRBV5-4 CASRRGGSGNTGELFF
TRBJ2-3 TRBV6-1 CASSELAGGPDTQYF
TRBJ2-7 TRBV9 CASSVAANRYEQYF
TRBJ2-1 TRBV5-1 CASSPRGRGSYNEQFF
TRBJ2-1 TRBV19 CASSITSGGHNEQFF
TRBJ2-1 TRBV5-4 CASNLGGDYPTGQFF
TRBJ2-3 TRBV3-1/TRBV3-2 CASSQGVRPGWNTQYF
TRBJ2-5 TRBV24-1 CATSGTGNQETQYF
TRBJ2-4 TRBV4-1 CASSQRTETVAKNIQYF
TRBJ1-4 TRBV13 CASSPSLGRTNEKLFF
TRBJ1-6 TRBV11-3 CASVGQETNSPLHF
TRBJ1-5 TRBV29-1 CSVKTGTGDQPQHF
TRBJ1-1 TRBV3-1/TRBV3-2 CASSQERRTEAFF
TRBJ2-1 TRBV20-1 CSASLRLADWGSYNEQFF
TRBJ1-3 TRBV4-1 CASSQAGVSGNTIYF
TRBJ1-6 TRBV19 CASRAGTLNNSPLHF
TRBJ1-6 TRBV3-1/TRBV3-2 CASSQDSVAGSSYNSPLHF